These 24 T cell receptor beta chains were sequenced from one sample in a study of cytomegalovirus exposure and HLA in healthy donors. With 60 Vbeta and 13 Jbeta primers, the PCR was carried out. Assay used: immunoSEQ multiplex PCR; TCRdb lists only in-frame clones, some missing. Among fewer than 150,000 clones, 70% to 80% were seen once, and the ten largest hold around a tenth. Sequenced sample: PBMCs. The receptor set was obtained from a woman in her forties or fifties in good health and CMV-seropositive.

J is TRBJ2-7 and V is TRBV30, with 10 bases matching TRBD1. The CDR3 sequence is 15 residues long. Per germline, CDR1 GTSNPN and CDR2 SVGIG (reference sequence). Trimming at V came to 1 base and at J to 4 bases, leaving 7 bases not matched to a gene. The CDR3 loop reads CAWSGKTGGGYEQYF. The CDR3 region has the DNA TGTGCCTGGAGTGGGAAGACAGGGGGCGGGTACGAGCAGTACTTC.

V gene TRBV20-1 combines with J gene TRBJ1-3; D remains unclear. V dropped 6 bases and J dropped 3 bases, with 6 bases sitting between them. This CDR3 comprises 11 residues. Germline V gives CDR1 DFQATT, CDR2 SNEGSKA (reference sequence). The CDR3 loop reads CSANSGNTIYF. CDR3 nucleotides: TGCAGTGCAAACAGTGGAAACACCATATATTTT.

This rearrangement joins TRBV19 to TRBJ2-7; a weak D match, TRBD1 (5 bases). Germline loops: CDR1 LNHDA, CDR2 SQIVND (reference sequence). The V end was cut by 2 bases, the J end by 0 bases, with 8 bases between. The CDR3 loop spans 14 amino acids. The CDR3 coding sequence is TGTGCCAGTAGTATACAGACAGCCTCCTACGAGCAGTACTTC. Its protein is CASSIQTASYEQYF.

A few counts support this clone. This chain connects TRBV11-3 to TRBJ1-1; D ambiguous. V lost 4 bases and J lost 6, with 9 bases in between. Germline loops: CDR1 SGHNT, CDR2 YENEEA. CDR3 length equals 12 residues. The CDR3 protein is CASSSTYSEAFF. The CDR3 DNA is TGTGCCAGCAGCTCTACGTACTCTGAAGCTTTCTTT.

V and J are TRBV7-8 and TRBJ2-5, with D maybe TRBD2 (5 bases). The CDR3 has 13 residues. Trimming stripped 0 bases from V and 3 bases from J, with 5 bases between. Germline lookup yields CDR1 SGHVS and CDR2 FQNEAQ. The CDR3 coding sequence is TGTGCCAGCAGCTTAGCGCGGGAAGAGACCCAGTACTTC. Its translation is CASSLAREETQYF.

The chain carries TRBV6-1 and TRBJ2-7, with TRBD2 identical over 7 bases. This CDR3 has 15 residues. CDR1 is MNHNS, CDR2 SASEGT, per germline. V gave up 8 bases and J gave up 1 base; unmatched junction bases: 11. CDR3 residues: CASYRGSGASYEQYF. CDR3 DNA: TGTGCCAGCTACCGAGGGAGCGGGGCTTCCTACGAGCAGTACTTC.

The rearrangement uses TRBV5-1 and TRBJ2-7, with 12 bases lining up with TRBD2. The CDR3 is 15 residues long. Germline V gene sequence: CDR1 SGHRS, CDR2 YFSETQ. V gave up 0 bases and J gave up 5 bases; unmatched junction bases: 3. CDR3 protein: CASSLGLAGEDEQYF. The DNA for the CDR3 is TGCGCCAGCAGCTTGGGACTAGCGGGAGAGGACGAGCAGTACTTC.

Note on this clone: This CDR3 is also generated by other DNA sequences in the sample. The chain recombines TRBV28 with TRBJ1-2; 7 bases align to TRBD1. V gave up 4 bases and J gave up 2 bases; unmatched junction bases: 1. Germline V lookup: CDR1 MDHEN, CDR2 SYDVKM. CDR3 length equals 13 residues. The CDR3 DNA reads TGTGCCAGCAGTTCGGGACAGAACTATGGCTACACCTTC. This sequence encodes CASSSGQNYGYTF.

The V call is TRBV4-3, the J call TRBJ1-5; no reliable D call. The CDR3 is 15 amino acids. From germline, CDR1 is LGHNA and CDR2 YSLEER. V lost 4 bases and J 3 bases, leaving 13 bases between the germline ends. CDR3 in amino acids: CASSPYPGNNQPQHF. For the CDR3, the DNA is TGCGCCAGCAGCCCCTACCCCGGGAACAATCAGCCCCAGCATTTT.

CDR3 amino acids: CASSRGTIYEQYF. In DNA, the CDR3 is TGCGCCAGCAGCAGGGGGACTATCTACGAGCAGTACTTC. The chain recombines TRBV4-3 with TRBJ2-7; D is perhaps TRBD2 (7 bases). V was pared by 5 bases and J by 3 bases, with 11 bases between. CDR3 length: 13 residues. Germline values: CDR1 LGHNA, CDR2 YSLEER.

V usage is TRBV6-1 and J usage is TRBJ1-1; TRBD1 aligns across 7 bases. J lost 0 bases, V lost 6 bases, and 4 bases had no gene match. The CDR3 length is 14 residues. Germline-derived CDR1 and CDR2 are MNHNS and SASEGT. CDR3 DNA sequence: TGTGCCAGCAGCCAGGACAGGCTGAACACTGAAGCTTTCTTT. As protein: CASSQDRLNTEAFF.

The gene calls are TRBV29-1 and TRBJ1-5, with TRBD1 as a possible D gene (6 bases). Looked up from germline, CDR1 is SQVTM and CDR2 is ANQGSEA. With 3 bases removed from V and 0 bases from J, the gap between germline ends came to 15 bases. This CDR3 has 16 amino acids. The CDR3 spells CSVDPRTDYSNQPQHF. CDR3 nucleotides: TGCAGCGTTGATCCCAGGACAGACTATAGCAATCAGCCCCAGCATTTT.

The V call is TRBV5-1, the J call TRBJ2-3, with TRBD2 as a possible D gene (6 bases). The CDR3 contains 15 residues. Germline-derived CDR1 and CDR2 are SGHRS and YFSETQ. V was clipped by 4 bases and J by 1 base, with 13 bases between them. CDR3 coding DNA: TGCGCCAGCAGCGCGGACGGGGGTCGCACAGATACGCAGTATTTT. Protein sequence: CASSADGGRTDTQYF.

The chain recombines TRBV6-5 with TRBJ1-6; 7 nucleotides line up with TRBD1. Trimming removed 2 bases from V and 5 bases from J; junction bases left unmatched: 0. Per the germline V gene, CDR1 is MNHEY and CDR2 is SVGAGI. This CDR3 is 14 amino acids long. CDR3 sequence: CASSYGTDNSPLHF. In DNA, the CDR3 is TGTGCCAGCAGTTACGGGACAGATAATTCACCCCTCCACTTT.

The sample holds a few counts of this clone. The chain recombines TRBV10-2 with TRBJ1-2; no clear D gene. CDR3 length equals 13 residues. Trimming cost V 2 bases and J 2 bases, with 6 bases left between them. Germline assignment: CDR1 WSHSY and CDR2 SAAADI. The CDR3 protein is CASSEEGNYGYTF. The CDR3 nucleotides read TGCGCCAGCAGTGAGGAGGGAAACTATGGCTACACCTTC.

The CDR3 sequence: CASGLLGQGASEQYF. In DNA, the CDR3 is TGTGCCAGCGGACTCCTAGGACAGGGGGCAAGTGAGCAGTACTTC. V usage is TRBV2 and J usage is TRBJ2-7, with 11 bases matching TRBD1. V trimming: 8 bases; J trimming: 7 bases; junction bases outside the gene matches: 13. Germline CDR1 and CDR2: SNHLY and FYNNEI. CDR3 length: 15 amino acids. The full variable domain, in which reference TRBV2 and TRBJ2-7 provide the parts outside the CDR3, is EPEVTQTPSHQVTQMGQEVILRCVPISNHLYFYWYRQILGQKVEFLVSFYNNEISEKSEIFDDQFSVERPDGSNFTLKIRSTKLEDSAMYFCASGLLGQGASEQYFGPGTRLTVT.

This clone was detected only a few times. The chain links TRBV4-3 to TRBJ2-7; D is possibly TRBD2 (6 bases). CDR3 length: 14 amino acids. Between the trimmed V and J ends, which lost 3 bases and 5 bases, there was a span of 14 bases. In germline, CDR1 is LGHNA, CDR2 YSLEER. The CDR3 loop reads CASSHQEGSDEQYF. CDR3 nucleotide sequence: TGCGCCAGCAGCCACCAGGAGGGTTCGGACGAGCAGTACTTC.

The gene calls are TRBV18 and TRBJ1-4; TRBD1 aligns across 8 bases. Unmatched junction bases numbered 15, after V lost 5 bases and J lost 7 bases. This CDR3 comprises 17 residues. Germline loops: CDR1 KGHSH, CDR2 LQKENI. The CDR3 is CASSSVPGQVRAEKLFF. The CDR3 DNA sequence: TGTGCCAGCTCATCCGTCCCGGGACAGGTGCGGGCTGAAAAACTGTTTTTT.

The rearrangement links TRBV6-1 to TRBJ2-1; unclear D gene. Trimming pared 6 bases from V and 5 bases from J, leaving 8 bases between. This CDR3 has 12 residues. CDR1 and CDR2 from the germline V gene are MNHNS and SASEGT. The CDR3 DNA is TGTGCCAGCAGGGTAAGAGACAATGAGCAGTTCTTC. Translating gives CASRVRDNEQFF.

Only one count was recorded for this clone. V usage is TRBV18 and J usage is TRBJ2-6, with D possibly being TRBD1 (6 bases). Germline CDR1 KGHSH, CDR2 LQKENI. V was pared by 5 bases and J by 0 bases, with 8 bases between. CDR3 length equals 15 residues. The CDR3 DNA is TGTGCCAGCTCATTACAGGGCTCTGGGGCCAACGTCCTGACTTTC. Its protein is CASSLQGSGANVLTF.

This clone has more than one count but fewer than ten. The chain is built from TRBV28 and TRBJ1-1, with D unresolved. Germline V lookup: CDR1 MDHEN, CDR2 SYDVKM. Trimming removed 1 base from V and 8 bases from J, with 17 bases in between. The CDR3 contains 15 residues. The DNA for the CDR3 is TGTGCCAGCAGTTTATCAGGAGGTGGGCAGAAAGAAGCTTTCTTT. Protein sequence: CASSLSGGGQKEAFF.

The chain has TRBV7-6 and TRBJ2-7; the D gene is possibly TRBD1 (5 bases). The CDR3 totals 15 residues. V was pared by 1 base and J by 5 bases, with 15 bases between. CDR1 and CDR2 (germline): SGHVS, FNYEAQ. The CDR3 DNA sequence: TGTGCCAGCAGCTTAGGGCCCGCGACAGTCAACGAGCAGTACTTC. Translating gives CASSLGPATVNEQYF.

The CDR3 region is CASSLGTTDTQYF. In DNA, the CDR3 is TGTGCCAGCTCACTCGGTACCACAGATACGCAGTATTTT. The chain carries TRBV18 and TRBJ2-3; no reliable D call. CDR1 is KGHSH and CDR2 is LQKENI in the germline V gene. Trimming removed 4 bases at V and 2 bases at J, with 7 bases between. CDR3 length equals 13 residues.

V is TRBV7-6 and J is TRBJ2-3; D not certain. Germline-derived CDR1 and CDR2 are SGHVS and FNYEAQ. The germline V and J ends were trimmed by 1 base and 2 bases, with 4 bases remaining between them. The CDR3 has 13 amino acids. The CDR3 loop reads CASSLGVTDTQYF. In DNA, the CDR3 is TGTGCCAGCAGCTTAGGCGTCACAGATACGCAGTATTTT.